The 32 T cell receptor beta chains in this list originate from one sample, sequenced in a study of cytomegalovirus exposure and HLA in healthy donors. With 60 Vbeta and 13 Jbeta primers, the PCR was carried out. Method: immunoSEQ multiplex PCR; TCRdb's copy keeps in-frame clones and lacks some. The sample has fewer than 95,000 clones, roughly four fifths seen once; the top ten hold over 0.5%. The sequenced sample consisted of PBMCs. The receptors here all came from a young man in good health and CMV-seronegative.

This sequence joins TRBV2 and TRBJ1-2; maybe TRBD1 (6 bases). The CDR3 contains 14 residues. CDR1 is SNHLY, CDR2 FYNNEI, per germline. V lost 1 base to trimming and J lost 8 bases, with 14 bases between them. CDR3 sequence reads: CASSEGQGTRGYTF. CDR3 DNA sequence: TGTGCCAGCAGTGAAGGGCAGGGGACGAGAGGCTACACCTTC. The variable domain in full, with the rest retrieved from reference TRBV2 and TRBJ1-2, is EPEVTQTPSHQVTQMGQEVILRCVPISNHLYFYWYRQILGQKVEFLVSFYNNEISEKSEIFDDQFSVERPDGSNFTLKIRSTKLEDSAMYFCASSEGQGTRGYTFGSGTRLTVV.

The V gene is TRBV4-2, the J gene TRBJ2-2, with a tentative D call TRBD1 (7 bases). This CDR3 is 16 amino acids long. V lost 1 base to trimming and J lost 5 bases, with 14 bases between them. Germline V gene lookup returns CDR1 LGHNA and CDR2 YNFKEQ. In DNA form, the CDR3 reads TGTGCCAGCAGCCAAGTTTCAGGGGGGAATACCGGGGAGCTGTTTTTT. Amino acid sequence: CASSQVSGGNTGELFF.

This chain uses TRBV9 with TRBJ1-2; TRBD1 is a possible D gene (5 bases). The CDR3 runs to 16 residues. CDR1 and CDR2 (germline): SGDLS, YYNGEE. V was pared by 0 bases and J by 0 bases, with 12 bases between. CDR3 in amino acids: CASSVGGALANYGYTF. DNA of the CDR3: TGTGCCAGCAGCGTAGGCGGGGCTTTAGCTAACTATGGCTACACCTTC.

The chain combines TRBV5-1 with TRBJ2-5; maybe TRBD1 (6 bases). The germline V gene has CDR1 SGHRS and CDR2 YFSETQ. The CDR3 has 14 amino acids. The germline V and J ends were trimmed by 2 bases and 4 bases, with 12 bases remaining between them. CDR3 region: CASSLMGAGETQYF. CDR3 DNA: TGCGCCAGCAGCTTAATGGGGGCGGGAGAGACCCAGTACTTC. The whole variable domain, filled in from reference TRBV5-1 and TRBJ2-5, reads KAGVTQTPRYLIKTRGQQVTLSCSPISGHRSVSWYQQTPGQGLQFLFEYFSETQRNKGNFPGRFSGRQFSNSRSEMNVSTLELGDSALYLCASSLMGAGETQYFGPGTRLLVL.

V gene TRBV29-1 combines with J gene TRBJ1-4, with 10 positions matching TRBD1. V was clipped by 6 bases and J by 8 bases; unmatched bases: 6. The V gene's germline CDR1 is SQVTM and CDR2 ANQGSEA. This CDR3 region has 13 residues. CDR3 coding DNA: TGCAGCGTCGGGACAGGGGCGGGAGAAAAACTGTTTTTT. It codes for CSVGTGAGEKLFF.

The rearrangement links TRBV20-1 to TRBJ1-2; no firm D call. Per the germline V gene, CDR1 is DFQATT and CDR2 is SNEGSKA (reference sequence). The CDR3 sequence is 10 residues long. Trimming cost V 5 bases and J 8 bases, with 9 bases left between them. CDR3 region: CSAPHIGYTF. The CDR3 DNA follows: TGCAGTGCTCCTCACATAGGCTACACCTTC.

This rearrangement joins TRBV2 to TRBJ1-4; the D gene is possibly TRBD1 (5 bases). Trimming pared 0 bases from V and 7 bases from J, leaving 12 bases between. Looked up from germline, CDR1 is SNHLY and CDR2 is FYNNEI. This CDR3 region has 15 residues. CDR3 bases: TGTGCCAGCAGTGAAGCGGGACTCCGGGGTGAAAAACTGTTTTTT. This translates into CASSEAGLRGEKLFF. The complete variable domain, with remaining parts taken from reference TRBV2 and TRBJ1-4, reads EPEVTQTPSHQVTQMGQEVILRCVPISNHLYFYWYRQILGQKVEFLVSFYNNEISEKSEIFDDQFSVERPDGSNFTLKIRSTKLEDSAMYFCASSEAGLRGEKLFFGSGTQLSVL.

The chain uses TRBV7-2 and TRBJ2-1, with D unclear. In germline, CDR1 is SGHTA, CDR2 FQGNSA. Trimming removed 3 bases at V and 8 bases at J, with 14 bases between. There are 14 residues in the CDR3. The CDR3 protein is CASSFYAGGDEQFF. CDR3 DNA: TGTGCCAGCAGCTTCTACGCCGGTGGAGATGAGCAGTTCTTC.

The J gene is TRBJ1-1, the V gene TRBV29-1; 7 positions agree with TRBD1. CDR3 length: 13 amino acids. The V and J ends lost 6 bases and 0 bases, in that order; junction bases with no gene match: 4. CDR1 is SQVTM and CDR2 is ANQGSEA in the germline V gene. CDR3 in amino acids: CSVRTGLNTEAFF. The CDR3 DNA is TGCAGCGTCAGGACAGGACTGAACACTGAAGCTTTCTTT.

The rearrangement uses TRBV11-2 and TRBJ2-3, with D hard to call. The CDR3 is 12 amino acids. The germline V gene has CDR1 SGHAT and CDR2 FQNNGV. V gave up 4 bases and J gave up 2 bases, with 4 bases separating them. The CDR3 is CASSSYTDTQYF. The CDR3 nucleotides read TGTGCCAGCAGCTCGTACACAGATACGCAGTATTTT.

The chain combines TRBV6-4 with TRBJ2-2, with D perhaps TRBD1 (5 bases). CDR1 and CDR2 from the germline V gene are MRHNA and SNTAGT. The CDR3 totals 13 residues. With 2 bases removed from V and 5 bases from J, the gap between germline ends came to 6 bases. Here the CDR3 reads CASSDKGTGELFF. CDR3 DNA: TGTGCCAGCAGTGACAAGGGGACCGGGGAGCTGTTTTTT.

The chain recombines TRBV4-2 with TRBJ2-5; a possible D gene is TRBD1 (6 bases). Trimming pared 5 bases from V and 0 bases from J, leaving 7 bases between. Germline CDR1 LGHNA, CDR2 YNFKEQ. The CDR3 sequence is 13 residues long. The CDR3 DNA follows: TGTGCCAGCAGCAGGGGGAACCAAGAGACCCAGTACTTC. Amino acids: CASSRGNQETQYF.

The chain employs TRBV5-1 and TRBJ2-3; tentatively, D is TRBD2 (6 bases). The V gene lost 1 base and the J gene lost 2 bases, with 14 bases spanning the gap. This CDR3 comprises 16 residues. Germline V gene lookup returns CDR1 SGHRS and CDR2 YFSETQ. CDR3 nucleotides: TGCGCCAGCAGCTTGCTGGGCGGGACGACCACAGATACGCAGTATTTT. Its translation is CASSLLGGTTTDTQYF. Full variable domain (rest looked up from reference TRBV5-1 and TRBJ2-3): KAGVTQTPRYLIKTRGQQVTLSCSPISGHRSVSWYQQTPGQGLQFLFEYFSETQRNKGNFPGRFSGRQFSNSRSEMNVSTLELGDSALYLCASSLLGGTTTDTQYFGPGTRLTVL.

This chain links TRBV6-5 with TRBJ1-3; the D gene is possibly TRBD1 (6 bases). The length of the CDR3 is 14 residues. Germline CDR1 reads MNHEY; CDR2 reads SVGAGI. Deletions cut 6 bases from V and 2 bases from J, with 11 bases between. DNA of the CDR3: TGTGCCAGCAGCCGGGGGGGGCCTGGAAACACCATATATTTT. Translating it yields CASSRGGPGNTIYF.

The gene calls are TRBV5-6 and TRBJ2-5; D is ambiguous. The CDR3 consists of 11 residues. Germline V gives CDR1 SGHDT, CDR2 YYEEEE. Trimming pared 2 bases from V and 4 bases from J, leaving 3 bases between. This chain's CDR3 is CASSFRETQYF. The CDR3 DNA sequence: TGTGCCAGCAGCTTTAGAGAGACCCAGTACTTC. Full variable domain (missing parts from reference TRBV5-6 and TRBJ2-5): DAGVTQSPTHLIKTRGQQVTLRCSPKSGHDTVSWYQQALGQGPQFIFQYYEEEERQRGNFPDRFSGHQFPNYSSELNVNALLLGDSALYLCASSFRETQYFGPGTRLLVL.

This rearrangement joins TRBV18 to TRBJ2-3; D is unresolved. Deletions cut 4 bases from V and 2 bases from J, with 16 bases between. This CDR3 has 16 residues. Germline V gives CDR1 KGHSH, CDR2 LQKENI. CDR3 amino acids: CASSLRSVTVTDTQYF. The CDR3 nucleotides are TGTGCCAGCTCACTGAGATCTGTCACAGTCACAGATACGCAGTATTTT.

The J gene is TRBJ1-5, the V gene TRBV19, with TRBD1 matching 8 bases. The CDR3 sequence is 17 residues long. J was trimmed by 4 bases and V by 7 bases; bases with no gene match: 15. Germline V gene lookup returns CDR1 LNHDA and CDR2 SQIVND (reference sequence). In nucleotides, the CDR3 is TGTGCCAGTACCTCGCCGATGACAGGGGAACTGAATCAGCCCCAGCATTTT. Translating gives CASTSPMTGELNQPQHF.

V and J are TRBV4-3 and TRBJ1-4, with 9 bases lining up with TRBD1. The CDR3 has 14 amino acids. The V segment lost 1 base and the J segment 8 bases; nucleotides outside the gene matches: 2. The germline gives CDR1 LGHNA, CDR2 YSLEER. The CDR3 DNA reads TGCGCCAGCAGCCAAGGACAGGGGGGAGAAAAACTGTTTTTT. The encoded protein is CASSQGQGGEKLFF.

A few counts support this clone. The chain links TRBV6-1 to TRBJ1-4; a weak D match, TRBD1 (6 bases). Looked up from germline, CDR1 is MNHNS and CDR2 is SASEGT. V lost 4 bases, J lost 8 bases, and 20 bases lay in between. There are 16 residues in the CDR3. The CDR3 DNA sequence: TGTGCCAGCAGTGCTCTTACGGGACACGAAAGAGAAAAACTGTTTTTT. Translation: CASSALTGHEREKLFF.

This clone was recorded a few times. The CDR3 is CASSPGTWGGTAQYF. As DNA, the CDR3 is TGTGCCAGCAGTCCCGGGACCTGGGGGGGGACCGCGCAGTATTTT. The chain recombines TRBV6-5 with TRBJ2-3; 7 bases match TRBD2. Germline CDR1 MNHEY, CDR2 SVGAGI. The CDR3 extends over 15 amino acids. Trimming took 5 bases from V and 10 from J; bases not matched to a gene: 15.

This clone was counted a few times. The gene calls are TRBV19 and TRBJ1-1; TRBD1 matches 8 bases. The germline V gene has CDR1 LNHDA and CDR2 SQIVND (reference sequence). The V gene end was trimmed by 4 bases and the J gene end by 2 bases; junction bases not matched to a gene: 6. The CDR3 spans 15 residues. The CDR3 nucleotides read TGTGCCAGTAGTACTTTGACAGGGGAAAACACTGAAGCTTTCTTT. It encodes CASSTLTGENTEAFF.

This chain connects TRBV6-1 to TRBJ1-6; D is undetermined. This CDR3 is 14 amino acids long. The germline gives CDR1 MNHNS, CDR2 SASEGT. V was cut by 6 bases and J by 2 bases, with 8 bases left in between. CDR3 nucleotide sequence: TGTGCCAGCAGGACGGAGACCTATAATTCACCCCTCCACTTT. The encoded protein is CASRTETYNSPLHF.

V gene TRBV4-1 combines with J gene TRBJ1-2, with a weak D call TRBD1 (6 bases). The CDR3 is 13 residues long. CDR1 and CDR2 from the germline V gene are MGHRA and YSYEKL. V was trimmed by 1 base and J by 6 bases, leaving 9 bases between them. The CDR3 DNA is TGCGCCAGCAGCCAAGTTGAGGGGGATGGCTACACCTTC. Residues: CASSQVEGDGYTF.

The chain is built from TRBV5-1 and TRBJ1-1, with 8 bases aligning to TRBD1. The germline gives CDR1 SGHRS, CDR2 YFSETQ. The CDR3 is 13 residues long. The ends lost 4 bases at V and 3 bases at J; junction bases unmatched: 2. The CDR3, as DNA: TGCGCCAGCAGCGCGGACAGGGACACTGAAGCTTTCTTT. It translates to CASSADRDTEAFF. Full variable domain (rest looked up from reference TRBV5-1 and TRBJ1-1): KAGVTQTPRYLIKTRGQQVTLSCSPISGHRSVSWYQQTPGQGLQFLFEYFSETQRNKGNFPGRFSGRQFSNSRSEMNVSTLELGDSALYLCASSADRDTEAFFGQGTRLTVV.

This clone was detected only once. The chain couples TRBV7-6 to TRBJ2-2, with 13 bases lining up with TRBD2. CDR1 and CDR2 (germline): SGHVS, FNYEAQ. With V trimmed by 5 bases and J by 8 bases, 8 bases remained unmatched. The CDR3 has 16 residues. CDR3 nucleotides: TGTGCCAGCAGCCAGAGGACTAGCGGGAGCGGAGGGGAGCTGTTTTTT. It translates to CASSQRTSGSGGELFF. The variable domain in full, completed from reference TRBV7-6 and TRBJ2-2, reads GAGVSQSPRYKVTKRGQDVALRCDPISGHVSLYWYRQALGQGPEFLTYFNYEAQQDKSGLPNDRFSAERPEGSISTLTIQRTEQRDSAMYRCASSQRTSGSGGELFFGEGSRLTVL.

V is TRBV6-1 and J is TRBJ1-2, with D maybe TRBD1 (6 bases). The CDR3 is 13 residues long. The germline CDR1 and CDR2 sequences are MNHNS and SASEGT. Trimming took off 6 bases at V and 6 bases at J, with 14 bases between the two ends. The CDR3 sequence: CASREDRVDGYTF. The CDR3 bases are TGTGCCAGCAGGGAGGACAGAGTGGATGGCTACACCTTC.

The chain uses TRBV10-3 and TRBJ2-5; TRBD2 might be the D (5 bases). Per germline, CDR1 ENHRY and CDR2 SYGVKD. This CDR3 has 14 amino acids. Between the trimmed V and J ends, which lost 10 bases and 2 bases, there was a span of 17 bases. This CDR3 is CATLHGEGQETQYF. CDR3 DNA: TGTGCCACACTACACGGAGAGGGACAAGAGACCCAGTACTTC.

The chain uses TRBV6-1 and TRBJ1-2; D perhaps matches TRBD1 (5 bases). V lost 4 bases, J lost 5 bases, and 11 bases lay in between. Germline V gene lookup returns CDR1 MNHNS and CDR2 SASEGT. The CDR3 extends over 13 amino acids. The DNA for the CDR3 is TGTGCCAGCAGTGCAGGGATTACTTATGGCTACACCTTC. Amino acids: CASSAGITYGYTF.

The chain is built from TRBV10-3 and TRBJ2-7; 7 bases are shared with TRBD2. Germline V gene data show CDR1 as ENHRY and CDR2 as SYGVKD. The CDR3 has 15 residues. The V segment lost 0 bases and the J segment 5 bases; nucleotides outside the gene matches: 7. The CDR3 bases are TGTGCCATCAGTGAGTCGGGGAGGGCCGTTAACGAGCAGTACGTC. Encoded protein: CAISESGRAVNEQYV.

The table lists this clone with a few counts. This chain connects TRBV5-1 to TRBJ1-2; 7 nucleotides agree with TRBD1. The V gene end was trimmed by 2 bases and the J gene end by 3 bases; junction bases not matched to a gene: 1. The CDR3 covers 13 residues. CDR1 and CDR2 from the germline V gene are SGHRS and YFSETQ. As DNA, the CDR3 is TGCGCCAGCAGCTTTGGGACAGACTATGGCTACACCTTC. Its translation is CASSFGTDYGYTF. The full variable domain, its missing parts supplied by reference TRBV5-1 and TRBJ1-2, is KAGVTQTPRYLIKTRGQQVTLSCSPISGHRSVSWYQQTPGQGLQFLFEYFSETQRNKGNFPGRFSGRQFSNSRSEMNVSTLELGDSALYLCASSFGTDYGYTFGSGTRLTVV.

The rearrangement uses TRBV9 and TRBJ2-2, with D tentatively TRBD2 (5 bases). The germline V and J ends were trimmed by 0 bases and 4 bases, with 13 bases remaining between them. In germline, CDR1 is SGDLS, CDR2 YYNGEE. This CDR3 region has 16 residues. The CDR3 DNA is TGTGCCAGCAGCGTAGGGAGAGGGTCTACCACCGGGGAGCTGTTTTTT. It is translated as CASSVGRGSTTGELFF.

J is TRBJ2-1 and V is TRBV11-3; TRBD2 agrees at 11 bases. Trimming removed 4 bases from V and 8 bases from J; junction bases left unmatched: 13. Germline loops: CDR1 SGHNT, CDR2 YENEEA. This CDR3 comprises 17 residues. The CDR3 sequence is CASSSPVPSGGFDEQFF. The CDR3 coding sequence is TGTGCCAGCAGCTCCCCAGTACCTAGCGGGGGGTTCGATGAGCAGTTCTTC.